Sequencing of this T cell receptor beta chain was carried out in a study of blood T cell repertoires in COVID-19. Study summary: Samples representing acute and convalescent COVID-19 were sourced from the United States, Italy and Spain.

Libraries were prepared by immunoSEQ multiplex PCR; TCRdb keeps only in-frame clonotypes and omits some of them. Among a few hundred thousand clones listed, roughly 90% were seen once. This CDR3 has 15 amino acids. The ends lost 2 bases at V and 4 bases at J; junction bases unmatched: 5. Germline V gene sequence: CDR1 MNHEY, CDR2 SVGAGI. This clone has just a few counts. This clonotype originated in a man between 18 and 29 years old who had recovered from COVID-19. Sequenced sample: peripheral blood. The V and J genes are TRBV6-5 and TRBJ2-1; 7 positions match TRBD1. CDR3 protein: CASSYRTGPYNEQFF. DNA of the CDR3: TGTGCCAGCAGTTACCGGACAGGACCTTACAATGAGCAGTTCTTC.